This T cell receptor (beta chain) was observed in a study of identical twins. This clonotype has more than one count but fewer than ten. The antigen remains unidentified. Each CDR3 protein gets one entry after TCRdb re-called the 5' RACE reads with MiXCR. The repertoire holds approximately 550,000 distinct CDR3 sequences, with about a fifth as singletons. The study, taken as a whole, reports: Invariant MAIT and iNKT cells could partly confound zero-insertion analyses.

This sample was also put to use in a study of yellow fever vaccine responses in identical twins. That work contributes: Twins reportedly had a vaccine T cell response that seemed partly convergent, partly personalized.

The specimen sequenced was CD4+ T cells sorted from blood. This TCR came from a woman aged 18-35 years in good health.

CDR3 sequence reads: CSVELGLAGGWREQYF. In nucleotides, the CDR3 is TGCAGCGTTGAGCTAGGGCTAGCGGGAGGGTGGCGGGAGCAGTACTTC. The genes are TRBV29-1 and TRBJ2-7, with TRBD2 matching over 12 bases. V shed 3 bases, J shed 7 bases, and the junction held 13 bases outside the gene matches. This CDR3 comprises 16 residues. CDR1 is SQVTM, CDR2 ANQGSEA, per germline.